These T cell receptor beta chains were read from a single sample in a study of response to subunit inactivated influenza vaccine. TCRdb processed the RT-PCR reads anew with MiXCR; each CDR3 protein has one entry. The sample holds 600,000 to 700,000 distinct CDR3 sequences, 14% seen once. Sequencing was performed on PBMCs from blood, taken around 15 days before vaccination. These receptors originate from a man between 45 and 60 years old who received an inactivated influenza vaccine. Both conserved end residues are part of each CDR3. The order of the fields is J gene, D gene, CDR3 length, clone size, V gene, CDR3 DNA, CDR3 protein. The D gene is left open where the match is weak. For some rows the clone size is stated as once, few or many, or as a class when expanded; others skip it.

TRBJ1-5 TRBD1 16 many TRBV6-5 TGTGCCAGCAGTTACTCGGGACAGGGGGCCTATCAGCCCCAGCATTTT CASSYSGQGAYQPQHF
TRBJ2-1 . 15 few TRBV6-1 TGTGCCAGCAGTCCGAGGGCGACAGTTTACAATGAGCAGTTCTTC CASSPRATVYNEQFF
TRBJ1-5 . 15 few TRBV7-9 TGTGCCAGCAGCTTAGAAGGGGTGCGCAATCAGCCCCAGCATTTT CASSLEGVRNQPQHF
TRBJ2-7 . 13 . TRBV28 TGTGCCAGCAGTACGACGGACTCCTACGAGCAGTACTTC CASSTTDSYEQYF
TRBJ2-1 . 14 . TRBV20-1 TGCAGTGCTAGTTATGGGGGGGGGGCCAATGAGCAGTTCTTC CSASYGGGANEQFF
TRBJ2-1 TRBD1 13 . TRBV12-3/TRBV12-4 TGTGCCAGCAAACAGGGGACAGGCAATGAGCAGTTCTTC CASKQGTGNEQFF
TRBJ2-2 . 15 many TRBV5-6 TGTGCCAGCAGCTTGGATCTGGGGGGCACCGGGGAGCTGTTTTTT CASSLDLGGTGELFF
TRBJ2-1 TRBD1 12 many TRBV7-6 TGTGCCAGCAGCTCAGGGGGAGATGAGCAGTTCTTC CASSSGGDEQFF
TRBJ2-3 TRBD2 15 . TRBV11-2 TGTGCCAGCAGCCTCATGGGGGGGTATAGGGATACGCAGTATTTT CASSLMGGYRDTQYF
TRBJ2-7 TRBD1 14 . TRBV27 TGTGCCACGGGGGACCGGACAGGGCTCTACGAGCAGTACTTC CATGDRTGLYEQYF
TRBJ2-7 TRBD1 12 few TRBV2 TGTGCCAGCTTCCAGGGGGCTGGCGAGCAGTACTTC CASFQGAGEQYF
TRBJ2-2 . 13 few TRBV20-1 TGCAGTGCTAGAACAGGTGCCACCGGGGAGCTGTTTTTT CSARTGATGELFF
TRBJ1-2 . 12 . TRBV7-2 TGTGCCAGCAGCCGGCCGATGAACGGCTACACCTTC CASSRPMNGYTF
TRBJ2-1 . 11 many TRBV6-2/TRBV6-3 TGTGCCAGCAGTCCCTTGTTTGAGCAGTTCTTC CASSPLFEQFF
TRBJ1-4 . 14 . TRBV20-1 TGCAGTGCTATAATATCTTGGGCTAATGAAAAACTGTTTTTT CSAIISWANEKLFF
TRBJ2-3 . 14 few TRBV10-3 TGTGCCATCAGTGGCAGCGGACCCACAGATACGCAGTATTTT CAISGSGPTDTQYF
TRBJ2-5 . 14 few TRBV27 TGTGCCAGCAGCCAGGGTCGGATCCAAGAGACCCAGTACTTC CASSQGRIQETQYF
TRBJ2-1 TRBD1 15 . TRBV19 TGTGCCAGTAGTCAGGGACAGGGGGCCGGGGGTGAGCAGTTCTTC CASSQGQGAGGEQFF
TRBJ2-1 . 16 . TRBV7-2 TGTGCCAGCAGCCCAGCCTCTTGGGGCTCCTACAATGAGCAGTTCTTC CASSPASWGSYNEQFF
TRBJ2-1 . 13 few TRBV5-6 TGTGCCAGCAGCTCAGCCACAGGGTATGAGCAGTTCTTC CASSSATGYEQFF
TRBJ1-1 . 13 few TRBV7-6 TGTGCCAGCAGCCATACAGATAACACTGAAGCTTTCTTT CASSHTDNTEAFF
TRBJ2-5 TRBD2 15 . TRBV19 TGTGCCAGTAGTATTTTAGCGGGAGTTGGAGAGACCGAGTACTTC CASSILAGVGETEYF
TRBJ2-1 TRBD2 16 . TRBV20-1 TGCAGTGCTAGAGAAAGACTAGCGGGGGGATACAATGAGCAGTTCTTC CSARERLAGGYNEQFF
TRBJ2-1 . 15 . TRBV6-1 TGTGCCAGCCTACCAGGGACTCGTTCCTACAATGAGCAGTTCTTC CASLPGTRSYNEQFF
TRBJ1-1 . 15 few TRBV20-1 TGCAGTGCCAAAAATGCAGGCAGAGATCTTCCTGAAGCTTTCTTT CSAKNAGRDLPEAFF
TRBJ2-7 TRBD1 14 . TRBV25-1 TGTGCCAGCAGCGGGACAGGTTTATTCCACGAGCAGTACTTC CASSGTGLFHEQYF
TRBJ2-7 . 12 . TRBV3-1 TGTGCCAGCAGCCAAGGCGTAAGCGAGCAGTACTTC CASSQGVSEQYF
TRBJ2-1 . 16 many TRBV5-1 TGCGCCAGCAGCTTGGCCGAGACGGCGGGACTCAATGAGCAGTTCTTC CASSLAETAGLNEQFF
TRBJ2-7 . 14 . TRBV5-1 TGCGCCAGCAGCTTGGGACCGAACTCCTACGAGCAGTACTTC CASSLGPNSYEQYF
TRBJ2-7 TRBD2 14 . TRBV5-5 TGTGCCAGCAGCTTGGGTGCGGGAGGCCCCGAGCAGTACTTC CASSLGAGGPEQYF
TRBJ2-5 . 11 many TRBV5-5 TGTGCCAGCAGAGTTACAGAGACCCAGTACTTC CASRVTETQYF
TRBJ2-6 . 16 few TRBV5-1 TGCGCCAGCAGCTTGGCGCCGACCTCTGGGGCCAACGTCCTGACTTTC CASSLAPTSGANVLTF
TRBJ1-6 . 14 . TRBV4-2 TGTGCCAGCAGCCAAGAAGTTTTTAATTCACCCCTCCACTTT CASSQEVFNSPLHF
TRBJ2-3 TRBD1 18 . TRBV6-1 TGTGCCAGCAGGGACGTCCCGGGACAGGGCCGAGGCACAGATACGCAGTATTTT CASRDVPGQGRGTDTQYF
TRBJ2-5 . 11 few TRBV29-1 TGCAGCTACGGACAGTCAGAGACCCAGTACTTC CSYGQSETQYF
TRBJ2-1 TRBD2 16 many TRBV5-1 TGCGCCAGCAGCAAGGATAGCGGGAAGACCTACAATGAGCAGTTCTTC CASSKDSGKTYNEQFF
TRBJ2-3 . 13 . TRBV7-2 TGTGCCAGCAGCCAATTAAATGGGGATACGCAGTATTTT CASSQLNGDTQYF
TRBJ2-3 TRBD2 13 few TRBV15 TGTGCCACGAGACTAGCGGGAGCAGCTACGCAGTATTTT CATRLAGAATQYF
TRBJ2-5 . 14 . TRBV20-1 TGCAGTGCTAGAGTGGGGATGTACCAAGAGACCCAGTACTTC CSARVGMYQETQYF
TRBJ2-1 TRBD2 17 few TRBV7-9 TGTGCCAGCAGCTCAACCCGTAGCGGGAGGGATTACAATGAGCAGTTCTTC CASSSTRSGRDYNEQFF
TRBJ1-5 . 17 . TRBV19 TGTGCCAGTAGCAGGATGCTCACCCAAAATAGCAATCAGCCCCAGCATTTT CASSRMLTQNSNQPQHF
TRBJ1-5 . 13 few TRBV27 TGTGCCAGCAGACCGGGTTGGGGGCGGCCCCAGCATTTT CASRPGWGRPQHF
TRBJ1-4 . 15 . TRBV10-3 TGTGCCAGCCGACGGGCGGGCGAGACTAATGAAAAACTGTTTTTT CASRRAGETNEKLFF
TRBJ2-3 TRBD1 15 . TRBV10-3 TGTGCCATCAGTGGACGGGACAGGGGGACAGATACGCAGTATTTT CAISGRDRGTDTQYF
TRBJ1-2 . 16 many TRBV28 TGTGCCAGCAGTTTATCCGAGGGGGGAGGGTCCTATGGCTACACCTTC CASSLSEGGGSYGYTF
TRBJ2-3 . 13 many TRBV24-1 TGTGCCACCAGTGTCGGGAGCACAGATACGCAGTATTTT CATSVGSTDTQYF
TRBJ1-1 . 17 . TRBV4-2 TGTGCCAGCAGCAAGGGCCCCTGGGGAGACCAGAACACTGAAGCTTTCTTT CASSKGPWGDQNTEAFF
TRBJ2-7 . 15 few TRBV7-2 TGTGCCAGCAGAACGGCCGGGACGGCTACCTACGAGCAGTACTTC CASRTAGTATYEQYF
TRBJ2-7 TRBD1 13 few TRBV20-1 TGCAGTGCTTTTCCGGGACAGGGGTACGAGCAGTACTTC CSAFPGQGYEQYF
TRBJ2-5 TRBD1 15 few TRBV5-6 TGTGCCAGCAGCCCTAGGACAGGGGGCTGGGAGACCCAGTACTTC CASSPRTGGWETQYF
TRBJ2-5 . 14 few TRBV5-5 TGTGCCAGCAGCTTGGCGGCGTACGAGGAGACCCAGTACTTC CASSLAAYEETQYF
TRBJ2-2 . 15 . TRBV23-1 TGCGCCAGCAGTCATCTAGCCTCGCACACCGGGGAGCTGTTTTTT CASSHLASHTGELFF
TRBJ2-5 . 14 few TRBV29-1 TGCAGCGTTGACCGGACGGAGTCTGGGAAAACCCAGTACTTC CSVDRTESGKTQYF
TRBJ2-7 . 16 few TRBV4-2 TGTGCCAGCAGCCAAGATAGGCGACTAGGGGGTTACGAGCAGTACTTC CASSQDRRLGGYEQYF
TRBJ1-4 TRBD1 13 . TRBV2 TGTGCCAGCCACAGGGGGCGCGATGAAAAACTGTTTTTT CASHRGRDEKLFF
TRBJ1-6 . 18 . TRBV5-6 TGTGCCAGCAGCTTGGGGGGGAGATCCGGGACACTTAATTCACCCCTCCACTTT CASSLGGRSGTLNSPLHF
TRBJ1-6 . 14 . TRBV3-1 TGTGCCAGCTGCGCGGGGGGCGCGAATTCACCCCTCCACTTT CASCAGGANSPLHF
TRBJ1-6 . 13 . TRBV5-1 TGCACCAGCAGCTCTTCGTCCAATTCACCCCTCCACTTT CTSSSSSNSPLHF
TRBJ2-3 . 18 . TRBV3-1 TGTGCCAGCAGCTTCTACCGGGGACACGGGGGTAATCCAGATACGCAGTATTTT CASSFYRGHGGNPDTQYF
TRBJ2-7 . 14 few TRBV6-1 TGTGCCAGCAGGACGGGGCTTAAGACCTACGAGCAGTACTTC CASRTGLKTYEQYF